Below, 6 T cell receptor beta chains from the same sample are listed, as sequenced in a study of regulatory T cells in long-lasting Graves disease. Time point defined: newly diagnosed GD, antithyroid drugs for less than 3 months. The authors made the TCR library using RNA they extracted from PBMCs. Arm-PCR with iRepertoire HTBI primers amplified the CDR3 regions for these TCR beta libraries. TCRdb analysed the multiplex PCR reads with MiXCR anew, one entry per CDR3 protein. The sample yields 350,000 to 500,000 distinct CDR3 sequences, 12% to 15% seen once. In addition, the sample was reused for a study of T cells in Graves' hyperthyroidism and ophthalmopathy.

This specimen was peripheral blood mononuclear cells (PBMCs), taken at new diagnosis, from a patient treated with antithyroid drugs. All receptors derive from a woman in her fifties or sixties with Graves disease.

This clonotype showed up just a few times. The CDR3 nucleotides read TGCAGCGTTGAAGTTCGGCAGAATTCTAATGGCTACACCTTC. This sequence encodes CSVEVRQNSNGYTF. The genes are TRBV29-1 and TRBJ1-2; no clear D. Germline V lookup: CDR1 SQVTM, CDR2 ANQGSEA. The CDR3 extends over 14 amino acids. Trimming took off 1 base at V and 6 bases at J, with 15 bases between the two ends.

This rearrangement joins TRBV4-1 to TRBJ2-7; D may be TRBD1 (6 bases). Trimming removed 5 bases at V and 2 bases at J, with 22 bases between. The CDR3 is 17 amino acids. In germline, CDR1 is MGHRA, CDR2 YSYEKL. CDR3 bases: TGCGCCAGCAGCTACGGAGTTACAGGGAGATTCCCCTACGAGCAGTACTTC. This encodes CASSYGVTGRFPYEQYF.

Ten or more counts support this clonotype. This chain joins TRBV18 and TRBJ1-1; TRBD1 matches 7 bases. CDR1 is KGHSH, CDR2 LQKENI, per germline. V lost 2 bases and J lost 3; bases outside the gene matches: 3. CDR3 length: 14 amino acids. CDR3 region: CASSPFQGDTEAFF. The CDR3 bases are TGTGCCAGCTCACCATTCCAGGGGGACACTGAAGCTTTCTTT.

This clonotype was detected many times. This sequence joins TRBV11-1 and TRBJ2-2; TRBD2 matches at 9 bases. The CDR3 runs 15 residues. V was pared by 3 bases and J by 7 bases, with 6 bases of the junction left unmatched. Germline CDR1 is SGHAT and CDR2 is FQDESV (reference sequence). DNA for the CDR3: TGTGCCAGCAGCTTTGTTAGCGGGAGCGGCGGGGAGCTGTTTTTT. This encodes CASSFVSGSGGELFF.

This sequence joins TRBV2 and TRBJ2-2; 12 bases match TRBD1. CDR1 is SNHLY, CDR2 FYNNEI, per germline. J lost 7 bases, V lost 4 bases, and 4 bases had no gene match. The CDR3 is made up of 15 amino acids. The CDR3 region has the DNA TGTGCCAGCAGTGCGGGACAGGGGGCAGTCGGGGAGCTGTTTTTT. Its protein is CASSAGQGAVGELFF. Supplemented by reference TRBV2 and TRBJ2-2, the full variable domain reads EPEVTQTPSHQVTQMGQEVILRCVPISNHLYFYWYRQILGQKVEFLVSFYNNEISEKSEIFDDQFSVERPDGSNFTLKIRSTKLEDSAMYFCASSAGQGAVGELFFGEGSRLTVL.

This clonotype was found many times. The V gene is TRBV27, the J gene TRBJ2-7; the match to TRBD1 covers 7 bases. Germline-derived CDR1 and CDR2 are MNHEY and SMNVEV (reference sequence). This CDR3 has 14 residues. Unmatched junction bases numbered 4, after V lost 3 bases and J lost 2 bases. In DNA form, the CDR3 reads TGTGCCAGCAGTTTTCGAGACAGGGCCTACGAGCAGTACTTC. Translation: CASSFRDRAYEQYF.